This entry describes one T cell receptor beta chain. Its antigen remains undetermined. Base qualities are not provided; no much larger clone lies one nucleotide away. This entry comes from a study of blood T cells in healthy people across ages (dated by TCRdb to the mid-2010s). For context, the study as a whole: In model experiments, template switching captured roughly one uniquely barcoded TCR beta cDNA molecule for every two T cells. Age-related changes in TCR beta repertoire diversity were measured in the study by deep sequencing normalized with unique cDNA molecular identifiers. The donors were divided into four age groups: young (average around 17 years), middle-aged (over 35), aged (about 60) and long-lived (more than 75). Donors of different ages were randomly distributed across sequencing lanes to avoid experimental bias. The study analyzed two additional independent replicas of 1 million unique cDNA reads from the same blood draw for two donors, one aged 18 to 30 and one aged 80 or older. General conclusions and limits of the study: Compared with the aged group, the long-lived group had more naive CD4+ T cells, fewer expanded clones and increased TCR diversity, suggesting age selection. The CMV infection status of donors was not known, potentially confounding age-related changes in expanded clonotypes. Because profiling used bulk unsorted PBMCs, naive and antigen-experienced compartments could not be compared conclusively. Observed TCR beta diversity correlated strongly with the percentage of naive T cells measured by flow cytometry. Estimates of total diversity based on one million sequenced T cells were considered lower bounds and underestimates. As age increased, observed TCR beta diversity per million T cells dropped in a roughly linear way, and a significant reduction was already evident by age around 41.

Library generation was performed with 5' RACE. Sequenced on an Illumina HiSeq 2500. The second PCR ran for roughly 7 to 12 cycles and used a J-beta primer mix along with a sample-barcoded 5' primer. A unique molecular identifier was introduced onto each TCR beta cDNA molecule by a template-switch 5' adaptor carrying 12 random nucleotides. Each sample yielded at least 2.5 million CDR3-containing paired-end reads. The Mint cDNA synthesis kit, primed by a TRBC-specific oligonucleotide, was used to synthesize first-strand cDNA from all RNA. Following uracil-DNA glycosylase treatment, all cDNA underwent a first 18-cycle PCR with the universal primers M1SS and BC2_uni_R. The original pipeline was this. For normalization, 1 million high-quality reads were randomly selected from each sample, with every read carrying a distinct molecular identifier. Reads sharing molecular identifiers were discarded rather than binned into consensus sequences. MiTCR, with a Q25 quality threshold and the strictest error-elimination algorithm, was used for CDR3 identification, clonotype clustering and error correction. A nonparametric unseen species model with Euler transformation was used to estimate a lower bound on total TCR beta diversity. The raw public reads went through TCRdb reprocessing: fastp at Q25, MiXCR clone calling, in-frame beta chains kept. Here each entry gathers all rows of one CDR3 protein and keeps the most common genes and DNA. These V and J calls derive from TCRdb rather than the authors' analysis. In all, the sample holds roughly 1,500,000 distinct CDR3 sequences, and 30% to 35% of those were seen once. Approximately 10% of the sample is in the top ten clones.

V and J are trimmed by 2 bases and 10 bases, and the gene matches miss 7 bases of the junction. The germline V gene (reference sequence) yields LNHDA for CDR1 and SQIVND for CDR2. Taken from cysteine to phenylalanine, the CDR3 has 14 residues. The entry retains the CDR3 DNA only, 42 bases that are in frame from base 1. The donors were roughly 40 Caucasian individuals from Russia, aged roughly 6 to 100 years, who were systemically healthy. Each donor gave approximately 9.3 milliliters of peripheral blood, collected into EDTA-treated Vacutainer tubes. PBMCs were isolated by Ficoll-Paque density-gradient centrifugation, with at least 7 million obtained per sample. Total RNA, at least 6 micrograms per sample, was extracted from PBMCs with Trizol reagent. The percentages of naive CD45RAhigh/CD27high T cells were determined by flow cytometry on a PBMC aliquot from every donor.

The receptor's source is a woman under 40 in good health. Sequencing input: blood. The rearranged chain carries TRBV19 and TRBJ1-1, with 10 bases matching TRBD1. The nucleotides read TGTGCCAGTAGTATATCGGGACAGGGGCCTGCAGCTTTCTTT. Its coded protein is CASSISGQGPAAFF.